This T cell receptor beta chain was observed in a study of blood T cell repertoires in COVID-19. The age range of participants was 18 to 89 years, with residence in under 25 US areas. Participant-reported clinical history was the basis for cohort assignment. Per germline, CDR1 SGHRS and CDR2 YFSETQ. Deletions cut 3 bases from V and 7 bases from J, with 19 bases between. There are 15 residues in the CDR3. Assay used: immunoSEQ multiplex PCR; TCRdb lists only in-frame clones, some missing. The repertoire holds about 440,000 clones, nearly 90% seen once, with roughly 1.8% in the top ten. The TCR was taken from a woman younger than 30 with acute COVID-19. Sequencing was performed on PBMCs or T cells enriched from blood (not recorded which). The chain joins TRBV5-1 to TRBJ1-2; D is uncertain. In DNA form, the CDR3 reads TGCGCCAGCAGCTCCGAGGCGGTCGCGGCTCGTGGCTACACCTTC. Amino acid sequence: CASSSEAVAARGYTF.